This TCR beta chain was obtained from a study of shared clonotypes between healthy human individuals. Germline CDR1 is MGHRA and CDR2 is YSYEKL. J was trimmed by 0 bases and V by 4 bases; bases with no gene match: 3. CDR3 length: 15 residues. Terminally differentiated effector memory CD45RA+ cells were excluded from the naive CD8 cells, which were CD45RO-negative and positively selected for CCR7. The assay was immunoSEQ multiplex PCR, and TCRdb's table has in-frame clones only and misses some. The repertoire has hundreds of thousands of clones, approximately 96% of them found once; the top ten carry 0.095% to 0.13%.

This sequence originates from a woman aged 30 to 39 in good health. V gene TRBV4-1 combines with J gene TRBJ2-3; 8 bases fit TRBD1. Sequencing was performed on naive CD8+ T cells sorted from blood. CDR3 in amino acids: CASSRQGLSTDTQYF. Here the CDR3 DNA reads TGCGCCAGCAGCCGACAGGGGTTAAGCACAGATACGCAGTATTTT.